Given below is one T cell receptor (beta chain) in context. Its antigen is not identified. The CDR3 totals 15 residues. V lost 5 bases to trimming and J lost 4 bases, with 14 bases between them. The data originate from a study of T cells in Graves' hyperthyroidism and ophthalmopathy. General observations from the study: Most thyroid-expanded clonotypes above 0.001 were also found in blood.

It was RNA transcripts that yielded the amplified TCR beta CDR3 regions. In the first-round RT-PCR of the TCR CDR3, the HTBI primer set was used. MiXCR, run by TCRdb on the multiplex PCR reads, gives a single entry per CDR3 protein. This table has 340,000 or so distinct CDR3 sequences, 15% to 20% appearing once. The receptor was isolated from a woman aged 50 to 60 with Graves' hyperthyroidism. The specimen sequenced was blood. The chain is built from TRBV12-3 or TRBV12-4 and TRBJ1-4; possible D gene TRBD1, 5 bases. CDR3 amino acids: CASSRGGTYNEKLFF. CDR3 in DNA: TGTGCCAGCAGTCGAGGTGGGACTTATAATGAAAAACTGTTTTTT.